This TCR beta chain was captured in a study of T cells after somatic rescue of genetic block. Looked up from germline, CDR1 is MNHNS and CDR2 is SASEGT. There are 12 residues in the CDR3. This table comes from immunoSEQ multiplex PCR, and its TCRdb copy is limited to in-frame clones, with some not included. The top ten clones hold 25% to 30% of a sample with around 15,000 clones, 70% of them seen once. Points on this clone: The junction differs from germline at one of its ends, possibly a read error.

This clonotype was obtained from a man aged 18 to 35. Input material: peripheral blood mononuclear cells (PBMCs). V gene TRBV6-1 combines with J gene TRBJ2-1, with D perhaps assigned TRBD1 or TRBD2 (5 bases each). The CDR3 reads CASSNPVAPGLF. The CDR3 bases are TGTGCCAGCAGTAACCCGGTGGCACCGGGGCTCTTC.